This entry lists 22 T cell receptor beta chains sequenced from one sample in a study of OX40 agonist ivuxolimab in advanced cancers. Clones were sequenced by immunoSEQ multiplex PCR, and TCRdb holds only the in-frame ones, with some missing. The sample has around 35,000 clones, about four fifths seen once. Sequenced material: CD4+ or CD8+ T cells sorted from blood, taken in a trial of the OX40 agonist ivuxolimab. The receptors come from an adult with an advanced solid tumor such as melanoma, head and neck, liver or kidney cancer.

The table lists this clone with a few counts. The J gene is TRBJ1-6, the V gene TRBV4-1; no clear D. The V gene lost 0 bases and the J gene lost 6 bases, with 9 bases spanning the gap. From germline, CDR1 is MGHRA and CDR2 YSYEKL. CDR3 length equals 15 residues. CDR3 coding DNA: TGCGCCAGCAGCCAAGAAACGTTTGTTAATTCACCCCTCCACTTT. It is translated as CASSQETFVNSPLHF.

The V call is TRBV5-5, the J call TRBJ1-3, with D tentatively TRBD1 (6 bases). Trimming took 1 base from V and 1 from J, leaving 15 bases between them. This CDR3 has 17 residues. The germline V gene encodes CDR1 SGHKS and CDR2 YYEKEE (reference sequence). The CDR3, as DNA: TGTGCCAGCAGCTTGCTCCGCAGGGGAACGTCTGGAAACACCATATATTTT. The encoded protein is CASSLLRRGTSGNTIYF. Full variable domain (missing parts from reference TRBV5-5 and TRBJ1-3): DAGVTQSPTHLIKTRGQQVTLRCSPISGHKSVSWYQQVLGQGPQFIFQYYEKEERGRGNFPDRFSARQFPNYSSELNVNALLLGDSALYLCASSLLRRGTSGNTIYFGEGSWLTVV.

This clone has only one observation. V gene TRBV4-3 combines with J gene TRBJ2-2, with D possibly TRBD2 on 5 matching bases. This CDR3 has 15 residues. Germline CDR1 is LGHNA and CDR2 is YSLEER. Trimming cost V 3 bases and J 3 bases, with 11 bases left between them. The CDR3 nucleotides read TGCGCCAGCAGCCACCAGGACGGGGACACCGGGGAGCTGTTTTTT. It encodes CASSHQDGDTGELFF.

The genes are TRBV28 and TRBJ2-3; 7 positions match TRBD2. The CDR3 sequence is 16 residues long. Per the germline V gene, CDR1 is MDHEN and CDR2 is SYDVKM. V trimming: 1 base; J trimming: 0 bases; junction bases outside the gene matches: 4. CDR3 protein: CASSLSSGASTDTQYF. CDR3 DNA sequence: TGTGCCAGCAGTTTATCGAGCGGGGCCAGCACAGATACGCAGTATTTT.

This rearrangement joins TRBV2 to TRBJ1-2; 11 nucleotides match TRBD1. This CDR3 is built from 18 residues. V lost 4 bases to trimming and J lost 4 bases; unmatched junction nucleotides: 14. In germline, CDR1 is SNHLY, CDR2 FYNNEI. CDR3 coding DNA: TGTGCCAGCAGTGTTCCCCGGACAGGACAGGGGGCTATCTATGGCTACACCTTC. Amino acids: CASSVPRTGQGAIYGYTF. Full variable domain (outside the CDR3, taken from reference TRBV2 and TRBJ1-2): EPEVTQTPSHQVTQMGQEVILRCVPISNHLYFYWYRQILGQKVEFLVSFYNNEISEKSEIFDDQFSVERPDGSNFTLKIRSTKLEDSAMYFCASSVPRTGQGAIYGYTFGSGTRLTVV.

This chain links TRBV5-1 with TRBJ2-1; TRBD2 aligns across 8 bases. V shed 6 bases, J shed 7 bases, and the junction held 15 bases outside the gene matches. In germline, CDR1 is SGHRS, CDR2 YFSETQ. There are 16 residues in the CDR3. In DNA, the CDR3 is TGCGCCAGCAATCCCCATCCGGGACTAGTTTTTAATGAGCAGTTCTTC. Its protein product is CASNPHPGLVFNEQFF.

The rearrangement uses TRBV28 and TRBJ2-7, with D perhaps matching TRBD2 (6 bases). This CDR3 region has 14 residues. V lost 10 bases and J 0 bases, leaving 16 bases between the germline ends. Germline lookup yields CDR1 MDHEN and CDR2 SYDVKM. The CDR3 DNA reads TGTGCCACCATAGGGGCGGGGAGCTCCTACGAGCAGTACTTC. Its protein is CATIGAGSSYEQYF.

This clone has just one count. The chain employs TRBV9 and TRBJ2-7, with 9 bases that match TRBD1. The CDR3 sequence is 14 residues long. The V gene's germline CDR1 is SGDLS and CDR2 YYNGEE. J was trimmed by 2 bases and V by 3 bases; bases with no gene match: 3. The CDR3 DNA reads as TGTGCCAGCAGCGCGACAGGGGGGGCCTACGAGCAGTACTTC. Protein product: CASSATGGAYEQYF. The variable domain in full, with the rest retrieved from reference TRBV9 and TRBJ2-7, is DSGVTQTPKHLITATGQRVTLRCSPRSGDLSVYWYQQSLDQGLQFLIQYYNGEERAKGNILERFSAQQFPDLHSELNLSSLELGDSALYFCASSATGGAYEQYFGPGTRLTVT.

A few counts support this clone. This rearrangement joins TRBV27 to TRBJ2-2; TRBD1 aligns across 8 bases. This CDR3 is 15 amino acids long. Germline-derived CDR1 and CDR2 are MNHEY and SMNVEV (reference sequence). V shed 4 bases and J 5 bases; nucleotides not matched to a gene: 6. Here the CDR3 reads CASSSTGGGTGELFF. CDR3 coding DNA: TGTGCCAGCAGTTCCACAGGGGGAGGAACCGGGGAGCTGTTTTTT.

The chain combines TRBV5-1 with TRBJ2-1; D is uncertain. The CDR3 runs 16 residues. The germline V gene encodes CDR1 SGHRS and CDR2 YFSETQ. Trimming took off 5 bases at V and 0 bases at J, with 15 bases between the two ends. The CDR3 bases are TGCGCCAGCAGTCCCCAGGCCGAGAGCTCCTACAATGAGCAGTTCTTC. Translation gives CASSPQAESSYNEQFF.

This clone has a single count. The chain combines TRBV7-2 with TRBJ2-2, with a weak D call TRBD1 (6 bases). Germline CDR1 SGHTA, CDR2 FQGNSA. V lost 5 bases, J lost 11 bases, and 24 bases lay in between. The CDR3 consists of 16 residues. CDR3 DNA sequence: TGTGCCAGCAGCCAACAACCAACAGGGAATGTGGGAGAGCTGTTTTTT. As protein: CASSQQPTGNVGELFF.

The chain is built from TRBV19 and TRBJ2-7; perhaps D is TRBD1 or TRBD2 (5 bases each). V gave up 3 bases and J gave up 1 base, with 13 bases separating them. The length of the CDR3 is 15 residues. Germline CDR1 and CDR2: LNHDA and SQIVND (reference sequence). Here the CDR3 DNA reads TGTGCCAGTAGTATGGGGTGGGACGGATCCTACGAGCAGTACTTC. Translating it yields CASSMGWDGSYEQYF.

V gene TRBV11-3 combines with J gene TRBJ2-1, with TRBD2 matching 10 bases. The length of the CDR3 is 14 residues. V was clipped by 5 bases and J by 9 bases; unmatched bases: 7. Germline CDR1 reads SGHNT; CDR2 reads YENEEA. The DNA of the CDR3 is TGTGCCAGCAGCCGCGGACTAGCGGCCACTGAGCAGTTCTTC. This codes for CASSRGLAATEQFF. The full variable domain, rest sourced from reference TRBV11-3 and TRBJ2-1, is EAGVVQSPRYKIIEKKQPVAFWCNPISGHNTLYWYLQNLGQGPELLIRYENEEAVDDSQLPKDRFSAERLKGVDSTLKIQPAELGDSAVYLCASSRGLAATEQFFGPGTRLTVL.

This chain links TRBV9 with TRBJ1-1; no reliable D call. Germline values: CDR1 SGDLS, CDR2 YYNGEE. The CDR3 loop spans 14 amino acids. V shed 0 bases and J shed 0 bases, with 6 bases lying between them. CDR3 coding DNA: TGTGCCAGCAGCGTAGCTGGGATGAACACTGAAGCTTTCTTT. Its protein is CASSVAGMNTEAFF.

The J gene is TRBJ2-2, the V gene TRBV6-1; TRBD1 agrees at 8 bases. The CDR3 is made up of 15 amino acids. Germline-derived CDR1 and CDR2 are MNHNS and SASEGT. The V and J ends lost 8 bases and 0 bases, in that order; junction bases with no gene match: 5. CDR3 nucleotide sequence: TGTGCCAGCGGAACGACAGGGGCGAACACCGGGGAGCTGTTTTTT. It is translated as CASGTTGANTGELFF.

The CDR3: CASSTREANYGYTF. In DNA form, the CDR3 reads TGTGCCAGCAGTACTCGAGAGGCTAACTATGGCTACACCTTC. This chain joins TRBV2 and TRBJ1-2, with no clear D. With 5 bases removed from V and 0 bases from J, the gap between germline ends came to 10 bases. CDR1 is SNHLY and CDR2 is FYNNEI in the germline V gene. The CDR3 has 14 amino acids.

V gene TRBV18 combines with J gene TRBJ1-2, with D perhaps TRBD1 (6 bases). CDR3 length: 15 residues. Trimming cost V 3 bases and J 8 bases, with 19 bases left between them. CDR1 is KGHSH, CDR2 LQKENI, per germline. CDR3 sequence (DNA): TGTGCCAGCTCACCGGGGAAACAGGGCCAAAGAGGCTACACCTTC. Amino acid sequence: CASSPGKQGQRGYTF. The full variable domain, rest sourced from reference TRBV18 and TRBJ1-2, is NAGVMQNPRHLVRRRGQEARLRCSPMKGHSHVYWYRQLPEEGLKFMVYLQKENIIDESGMPKERFSAEFPKEGPSILRIQQVVRGDSAAYFCASSPGKQGQRGYTFGSGTRLTVV.

The rearrangement links TRBV28 to TRBJ2-5, with 8 bases aligning to TRBD2. From germline, CDR1 is MDHEN and CDR2 SYDVKM. This CDR3 is built from 16 residues. Trimming removed 7 bases from V and 1 base from J; junction bases left unmatched: 11. CDR3 sequence: CASTNSGRGGQETQYF. Here the CDR3 DNA reads TGTGCCAGCACCAACAGCGGGAGAGGGGGCCAAGAGACCCAGTACTTC. Filled out from reference TRBV28 and TRBJ2-5, the complete variable domain reads DVKVTQSSRYLVKRTGEKVFLECVQDMDHENMFWYRQDPGLGLRLIYFSYDVKMKEKGDIPEGYSVSREKKERFSLILESASTNQTSMYLCASTNSGRGGQETQYFGPGTRLLVL.

This sequence joins TRBV6-6 and TRBJ2-7; possibly TRBD1 for D (5 bases). V lost 6 bases to trimming and J lost 0 bases, with 12 bases between them. CDR1 is MNHNY and CDR2 is SVGAGI in the germline V gene (reference sequence). The CDR3 spans 14 residues. The CDR3 loop is CASRTRQSSYEQYF. CDR3 nucleotides: TGTGCCAGCAGGACCCGACAGAGCTCCTACGAGCAGTACTTC.

This clone has a handful of counts. The rearrangement joins TRBV7-9 to TRBJ1-2, with 10 bases aligning to TRBD1. Germline V CDR1 and CDR2: SEHNR, FQNEAQ (reference sequence). The J segment lost 6 bases and the V segment lost 5 bases, leaving 3 bases of the junction unmatched. This CDR3 region has 13 residues. The CDR3 DNA is TGTGCCAGCAGCCGGACAGGGGGTGATGGCTACACCTTC. Its translation: CASSRTGGDGYTF. Using reference TRBV7-9 and TRBJ1-2 for the parts outside the CDR3, the full variable domain is DTGVSQNPRHKITKRGQNVTFRCDPISEHNRLYWYRQTLGQGPEFLTYFQNEAQLEKSRLLSDRFSAERPKGSFSTLEIQRTEQGDSAMYLCASSRTGGDGYTFGSGTRLTVV.

The chain carries TRBV19 and TRBJ2-1, with TRBD2 as a possible D gene (6 bases). CDR3 length: 14 residues. V was pared by 1 base and J by 4 bases, with 8 bases between. Germline CDR1 reads LNHDA; CDR2 reads SQIVND (reference sequence). The CDR3 sequence: CASSIGGVYNEQFF. CDR3 DNA sequence: TGTGCCAGTAGTATAGGGGGGGTTTACAATGAGCAGTTCTTC. Combining the CDR3 with reference TRBV19 and TRBJ2-1 gives the whole variable domain DGGITQSPKYLFRKEGQNVTLSCEQNLNHDAMYWYRQDPGQGLRLIYYSQIVNDFQKGDIAEGYSVSREKKESFPLTVTSAQKNPTAFYLCASSIGGVYNEQFFGPGTRLTVL.

V usage is TRBV9 and J usage is TRBJ1-1; perhaps TRBD1 as D (5 bases). V lost 4 bases, J lost 3 bases, and 13 bases lay in between. CDR3 length: 14 residues. Germline CDR1 SGDLS, CDR2 YYNGEE. CDR3 nucleotides: TGTGCCAGCAGCATATCTACAGGATACACTGAAGCTTTCTTT. Protein sequence: CASSISTGYTEAFF. Full variable domain (missing parts from reference TRBV9 and TRBJ1-1): DSGVTQTPKHLITATGQRVTLRCSPRSGDLSVYWYQQSLDQGLQFLIQYYNGEERAKGNILERFSAQQFPDLHSELNLSSLELGDSALYFCASSISTGYTEAFFGQGTRLTVV.